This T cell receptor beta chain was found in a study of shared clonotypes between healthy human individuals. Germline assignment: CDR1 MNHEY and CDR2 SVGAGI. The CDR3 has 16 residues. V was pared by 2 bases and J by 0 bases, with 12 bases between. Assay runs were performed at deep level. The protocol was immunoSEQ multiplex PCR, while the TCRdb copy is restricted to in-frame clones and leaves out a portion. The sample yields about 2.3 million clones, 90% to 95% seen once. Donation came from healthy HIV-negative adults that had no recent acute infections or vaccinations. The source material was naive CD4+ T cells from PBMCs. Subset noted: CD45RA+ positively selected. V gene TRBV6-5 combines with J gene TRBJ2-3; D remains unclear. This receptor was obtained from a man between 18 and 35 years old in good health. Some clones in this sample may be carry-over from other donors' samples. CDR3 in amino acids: CASSYRAYPSTDTQYF. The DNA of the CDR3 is TGTGCCAGCAGTTACAGAGCCTACCCGAGCACAGATACGCAGTATTTT.